This record covers a single T cell receptor beta chain. Antigen unknown. Single viable CD3+CD4+CD8-CD45RO+ cells were sorted as the memory CD4+ T cells. Serum IgG to CMV pp150, pp28, p38 and p52 defined serostatus. The repertoire was sequenced with immunoSEQ multiplex PCR; TCRdb's copy has only in-frame clones and lacks some. The table has over 40,000 clones, approximately 80% seen once. This entry belongs to a study of memory CD4+ T cells and cytomegalovirus serostatus. As for the study in general: This sample comes from healthy Belgian adults, about nine CMV seropositive, 24 seronegative.

General study points: About two fifths of the roughly 150 known CMV-associated TCRbeta sequences appeared in CD4+ memory.

The sequence derives from an adult in good health and CMV-seronegative. Source material: memory CD4+ T cells from blood.

CDR3 residues: CASQLQGDTEAFF. The CDR3 region has the DNA TGTGCCAGCCAGTTACAGGGAGACACTGAAGCTTTCTTT. V usage is TRBV7-2 and J usage is TRBJ1-1; weak D call: TRBD1 (6 bases). Germline CDR1 and CDR2: SGHTA and FQGNSA. The CDR3 runs 13 residues. V shed 8 bases and J shed 3 bases, with 13 bases lying between them.